These 15 T cell receptor beta chains originate from one sample sequenced in a study of T cells in localized non-small cell lung cancer. This table comes from immunoSEQ multiplex PCR, and its TCRdb copy is limited to in-frame clones, with some not included. Of roughly 38,000 clones in the sample, about nine tenths were seen once. This sample comprised peripheral blood mononuclear cells, obtained before any cancer treatment. These receptors were obtained from a male donor aged 60 or over with stage II lung adenocarcinoma.

This chain links TRBV28 with TRBJ2-5; 8 bases map to TRBD2. The J call may not be correct, given that the DNA end is closer to TRBJ2-7. The CDR3 length is 14 residues. Germline V lookup: CDR1 MDHEN, CDR2 SYDVKM. In nucleotides, the CDR3 is TGTGCCAGCACCCCGGGGGGGGCTAAGTCCGAGCAGTACTTC. Translating gives CASTPGGAKSEQYF.

This chain joins TRBV2 and TRBJ2-5; D is uncertain. Germline lookup yields CDR1 SNHLY and CDR2 FYNNEI. The CDR3 covers 13 residues. The V end was cut by 6 bases, the J end by 9 bases, with 17 bases between. In nucleotides, the CDR3 is TGTGCCAGCAGCAACGGCCCGCCCGCGGCCCAGTACTTC. Protein sequence: CASSNGPPAAQYF.

This clone was seen more than once but under ten times. A junction boundary mismatches the germline segment, possibly from a read error. The rearrangement uses TRBV2 and TRBJ1-1, with D possibly TRBD1 on 6 matching bases. CDR1 SNHLY and CDR2 FYNNEI come from the germline V gene. This CDR3 is built from 10 residues. Here the CDR3 DNA reads TGTGCCAGCAGACCGGGACATCTAAGCTTT. This translates into CASRPGHLSF.

The chain combines TRBV28 with TRBJ2-6; D is perhaps TRBD2 (6 bases). Deletions cut 6 bases from V and 0 bases from J, with 9 bases between. CDR3 size: 15 residues. In germline, CDR1 is MDHEN, CDR2 SYDVKM. The CDR3 DNA is TGTGCCAGCAGGGGGCGGGACTCTGGGGCCAACGTCCTGACTTTC. This sequence encodes CASRGRDSGANVLTF.

The rearrangement joins TRBV7-7 to TRBJ2-1; perhaps TRBD2 as D (6 bases). Trimming left V 5 bases short and J 9 bases short, with 14 bases between. Germline CDR1 reads SSHAT; CDR2 reads FNYEAQ (reference sequence). The CDR3 consists of 13 residues. CDR3 in amino acids: CASSPLQAGEQFF. CDR3 sequence (DNA): TGTGCCAGCAGCCCTTTACAAGCGGGTGAGCAGTTCTTC. The variable domain in full, completed from reference TRBV7-7 and TRBJ2-1, reads GAGVSQSPRYKVTKRGQDVTLRCDPISSHATLYWYQQALGQGPEFLTYFNYEAQPDKSGLPSDRFSAERPEGSISTLTIQRTEQRDSAMYRCASSPLQAGEQFFGPGTRLTVL.

This clone was seen a single time. The CDR3 here is CASSPLSGFSYNEQFF. CDR3 DNA sequence: TGTGCCAGCTCACCACTTAGCGGGTTCTCCTACAATGAGCAGTTCTTC. V and J are TRBV18 and TRBJ2-1, with TRBD2 matching 7 bases. J was trimmed by 0 bases and V by 1 base; bases with no gene match: 3. This CDR3 comprises 16 residues. From germline, CDR1 is KGHSH and CDR2 LQKENI. Using reference TRBV18 and TRBJ2-1 for the parts outside the CDR3, the full variable domain is NAGVMQNPRHLVRRRGQEARLRCSPMKGHSHVYWYRQLPEEGLKFMVYLQKENIIDESGMPKERFSAEFPKEGPSILRIQQVVRGDSAAYFCASSPLSGFSYNEQFFGPGTRLTVL.

This chain uses TRBV5-1 with TRBJ1-2, with 11 bases lining up with TRBD1. The V and J ends lost 3 bases and 7 bases, in that order; junction bases with no gene match: 5. The CDR3 spans 14 residues. Per germline, CDR1 SGHRS and CDR2 YFSETQ. CDR3 DNA sequence: TGCGCCAGCAGCTGGACCGGGACAGGGGGTGGCTACACCTTC. Its protein product is CASSWTGTGGGYTF. Full variable domain (remainder filled in from reference TRBV5-1 and TRBJ1-2): KAGVTQTPRYLIKTRGQQVTLSCSPISGHRSVSWYQQTPGQGLQFLFEYFSETQRNKGNFPGRFSGRQFSNSRSEMNVSTLELGDSALYLCASSWTGTGGGYTFGSGTRLTVV.

The rearrangement links TRBV15 to TRBJ1-4; TRBD1 aligns across 7 bases. The germline V gene encodes CDR1 LNHNV and CDR2 YYDKDF (reference sequence). This CDR3 is 14 amino acids long. Trimming removed 8 bases from V and 6 bases from J; junction bases left unmatched: 9. The CDR3 sequence: CATAVRQGDEKLFF. DNA of the CDR3: TGTGCCACCGCAGTTAGACAGGGTGATGAAAAACTGTTTTTT.

The chain combines TRBV5-6 with TRBJ1-1, with D possibly TRBD1 on 5 matching bases. Trimming shortened V by 3 bases and J by 8 bases, and 14 bases separated the two germline ends. The CDR3 is 13 amino acids. Germline V gives CDR1 SGHDT, CDR2 YYEEEE. The CDR3 coding sequence is TGTGCCAGCAGCTCGTTTAGCCAGGGCGAAGCTTTCTTT. It is translated as CASSSFSQGEAFF.

The chain joins TRBV5-1 to TRBJ1-1; a weak D match, TRBD1 (5 bases). CDR1 is SGHRS and CDR2 is YFSETQ in the germline V gene. This CDR3 comprises 14 residues. V shed 5 bases and J shed 7 bases, with 18 bases lying between them. The CDR3 DNA is TGCGCCAGCAGTCGAGCTATAGACAGTTTTGAAGCTTTCTTT. Encoded protein: CASSRAIDSFEAFF.

The chain links TRBV18 to TRBJ2-7; 8 bases line up with TRBD1. After removal of 6 bases from V and 6 bases from J, the junction contained 13 bases not matched to a gene. This CDR3 contains 15 residues. The V gene's germline CDR1 is KGHSH and CDR2 LQKENI. CDR3 DNA sequence: TGTGCCAGCTCGATGCGGACAGGGAGAGGTGGCGAGCAGTACTTC. Translating gives CASSMRTGRGGEQYF.

V usage is TRBV19 and J usage is TRBJ1-5; D unclear. Between the trimmed V and J ends, which lost 5 bases and 6 bases, there was a span of 11 bases. CDR3 length: 13 residues. CDR1 and CDR2 (germline): LNHDA, SQIVND (reference sequence). CDR3 loop: CASSPGVGQPQHF. In DNA, the CDR3 is TGTGCCAGTAGTCCCGGGGTCGGTCAGCCCCAGCATTTT.

This chain connects TRBV19 to TRBJ2-3, with 9 nucleotides matching TRBD2. The length of the CDR3 is 15 residues. The junction had 5 bases not matched to a gene; V was cut back by 6 bases and J by 1 base. CDR1 and CDR2 (germline): LNHDA, SQIVND (reference sequence). The CDR3 is CASRWTSVGTDTQYF. DNA of the CDR3: TGTGCCAGTAGATGGACTAGCGTGGGCACAGATACGCAGTATTTT.

The chain joins TRBV5-1 to TRBJ1-4; weak D call: TRBD1 (6 bases). The CDR3 covers 14 residues. Trimming shortened V by 3 bases and J by 5 bases, and 11 bases separated the two germline ends. The germline V gene encodes CDR1 SGHRS and CDR2 YFSETQ. CDR3 bases: TGCGCCAGCAGCTCCGGGACACGCAATGAAAAACTGTTTTTT. It is translated as CASSSGTRNEKLFF. Complete variable domain (other parts from reference TRBV5-1 and TRBJ1-4): KAGVTQTPRYLIKTRGQQVTLSCSPISGHRSVSWYQQTPGQGLQFLFEYFSETQRNKGNFPGRFSGRQFSNSRSEMNVSTLELGDSALYLCASSSGTRNEKLFFGSGTQLSVL.

The chain recombines TRBV18 with TRBJ2-6; D not resolved. The germline V and J ends were trimmed by 3 bases and 3 bases, with 18 bases remaining between them. Germline values: CDR1 KGHSH, CDR2 LQKENI. There are 18 residues in the CDR3. Here the CDR3 reads CASSPAMVPAGGANVLTF. Here the CDR3 DNA reads TGTGCCAGCTCACCGGCCATGGTTCCCGCAGGTGGGGCCAACGTCCTGACTTTC.